What follows are 14 T cell receptor beta chains derived from one specimen sequenced in a study of cytomegalovirus exposure and HLA in healthy donors. The PCR contained 60 Vbeta and 13 Jbeta primers. Using immunoSEQ multiplex PCR, the repertoire was profiled, and TCRdb retains in-frame clones only, with some absent. The table lists some 170,000 clones, over 75% of them singletons. Sequencing was carried out using PBMCs. All receptors derive from a man in his forties in good health and CMV-seropositive.

The chain is built from TRBV6-1 and TRBJ2-5; maybe TRBD2 (6 bases). Germline V CDR1 and CDR2: MNHNS, SASEGT. The CDR3 totals 15 residues. Trimming shortened V by 2 bases and J by 0 bases, and 10 bases separated the two germline ends. Here the CDR3 DNA reads TGTGCCAGCAGTGAAAGCGGGTCGTACCAAGAGACCCAGTACTTC. This encodes CASSESGSYQETQYF.

In its sample, this clone was seen a few times. The chain joins TRBV5-1 to TRBJ1-2, with D possibly being TRBD1 (5 bases). This CDR3 has 14 amino acids. With 0 bases removed from V and 6 bases from J, the gap between germline ends came to 12 bases. Germline assignment: CDR1 SGHRS and CDR2 YFSETQ. The CDR3 DNA is TGCGCCAGCAGCTTGGTCATCGGGGGGAATGGCTACACCTTC. Protein sequence: CASSLVIGGNGYTF.

The rearrangement links TRBV7-6 to TRBJ2-7; unclear D gene. This CDR3 region has 12 residues. CDR1 is SGHVS and CDR2 is FNYEAQ in the germline V gene. The germline V and J ends were trimmed by 4 bases and 4 bases, with 8 bases remaining between them. Here the CDR3 reads CASSSRRYEQYF. The CDR3 coding sequence is TGTGCCAGCAGCTCCCGGAGATACGAGCAGTACTTC.

V gene TRBV7-8 combines with J gene TRBJ2-7, with 9 bases identical to TRBD1. CDR1 and CDR2 (germline): SGHVS, FQNEAQ. The CDR3 consists of 16 residues. V was clipped by 0 bases and J by 0 bases; unmatched bases: 3. The CDR3 is CASSLAAGQGSYEQYF. DNA of the CDR3: TGTGCCAGCAGCTTAGCAGCGGGACAGGGCTCCTACGAGCAGTACTTC.

This chain joins TRBV7-2 and TRBJ2-5; possible D gene TRBD2, 5 bases. V lost 4 bases and J lost 10, with 19 bases in between. Germline-derived CDR1 and CDR2 are SGHTA and FQGNSA. CDR3 length: 14 amino acids. This chain's CDR3 is CASSSRGYPAGQYF. The CDR3 nucleotides are TGTGCCAGCAGCTCCCGAGGCTACCCGGCGGGCCAGTACTTC.

This chain links TRBV6-6 with TRBJ2-7; possible D gene TRBD1, 6 bases. V gave up 2 bases and J gave up 3 bases, with 8 bases separating them. Germline values: CDR1 MNHNY, CDR2 SVGAGI (reference sequence). The CDR3 is 13 amino acids. The CDR3 spells CASSYGRGYEQYF. CDR3 nucleotides: TGTGCCAGCAGTTACGGCAGGGGCTACGAGCAGTACTTC.

The V and J genes are TRBV5-6 and TRBJ2-5; D not certain. The CDR3 length is 13 residues. V was pared by 2 bases and J by 5 bases, with 10 bases between. Germline-derived CDR1 and CDR2 are SGHDT and YYEEEE. The CDR3, as DNA: TGTGCCAGCAGCTTTAGAAGTACGGAGACCCAGTACTTC. Protein sequence: CASSFRSTETQYF.

The chain combines TRBV7-9 with TRBJ2-7; possible D gene TRBD1, 6 bases. Germline CDR1 and CDR2: SEHNR and FQNEAQ (reference sequence). The CDR3 loop spans 12 amino acids. Trimming removed 4 bases from V and 6 bases from J, with 10 bases in between. This CDR3 reads CASSSDSSEQYF. For the CDR3, the DNA is TGTGCCAGCAGCTCGGACAGTTCCGAGCAGTACTTC.

The chain is built from TRBV10-3 and TRBJ1-2; TRBD1 is a possible D gene (5 bases). Between the trimmed V and J ends, which lost 7 bases and 4 bases, there was a span of 16 bases. Germline-derived CDR1 and CDR2 are ENHRY and SYGVKD. The CDR3 runs 14 residues. The DNA for the CDR3 is TGTGCCATCAAGGGGAATGACCGCTCCTATGGCTACACCTTC. This sequence encodes CAIKGNDRSYGYTF.

This chain joins TRBV11-3 and TRBJ2-5; no clear D gene. The germline V and J ends were trimmed by 3 bases and 5 bases, with 7 bases remaining between them. This CDR3 has 12 residues. Germline V gene sequence: CDR1 SGHNT, CDR2 YENEEA. As DNA, the CDR3 is TGTGCCAGCAGCTTGGCCAGGGAGACCCAGTACTTC. It codes for CASSLARETQYF.

This chain links TRBV5-6 with TRBJ1-6, with 9 bases that match TRBD1. V dropped 1 base and J dropped 9; count of bases not matched to a gene: 2. CDR1 and CDR2 (germline): SGHDT, YYEEEE. The CDR3 runs 14 residues. The CDR3 DNA reads as TGTGCCAGCAGCTTGAGGACAGGGGCTTCACCCCTCCACTTT. As protein: CASSLRTGASPLHF. The variable domain in full, completed from reference TRBV5-6 and TRBJ1-6, reads DAGVTQSPTHLIKTRGQQVTLRCSPKSGHDTVSWYQQALGQGPQFIFQYYEEEERQRGNFPDRFSGHQFPNYSSELNVNALLLGDSALYLCASSLRTGASPLHFGNGTRLTVT.

The CDR3 DNA sequence: TGTGCCAGCAGTGACAGGGTCAGTCAGCCCCAGCATTTT. It specifies CASSDRVSQPQHF. The rearrangement uses TRBV6-1 and TRBJ1-5, with D possibly being TRBD1 (5 bases). Germline CDR1 is MNHNS and CDR2 is SASEGT. Deletions cut 3 bases from V and 6 bases from J, with 9 bases between. The CDR3 consists of 13 residues.

The chain employs TRBV29-1 and TRBJ2-3, with TRBD2 matching over 15 bases. V trimming: 4 bases; J trimming: 4 bases; junction bases outside the gene matches: 6. In germline, CDR1 is SQVTM, CDR2 ANQGSEA. The CDR3 has 16 amino acids. DNA of the CDR3: TGCAGCGTTGGGGGACTAGCGGGAGGAGGAGCAGATACGCAGTATTTT. Translation gives CSVGGLAGGGADTQYF.

The chain employs TRBV7-9 and TRBJ2-2; TRBD1 might be the D (6 bases). This CDR3 is 15 amino acids long. The germline V gene encodes CDR1 SEHNR and CDR2 FQNEAQ (reference sequence). With 3 bases removed from V and 0 bases from J, the gap between germline ends came to 8 bases. The chain's CDR3 is CASSLDRTNTGELFF. The CDR3 DNA reads as TGTGCCAGCAGCTTGGACAGAACGAACACCGGGGAGCTGTTTTTT.